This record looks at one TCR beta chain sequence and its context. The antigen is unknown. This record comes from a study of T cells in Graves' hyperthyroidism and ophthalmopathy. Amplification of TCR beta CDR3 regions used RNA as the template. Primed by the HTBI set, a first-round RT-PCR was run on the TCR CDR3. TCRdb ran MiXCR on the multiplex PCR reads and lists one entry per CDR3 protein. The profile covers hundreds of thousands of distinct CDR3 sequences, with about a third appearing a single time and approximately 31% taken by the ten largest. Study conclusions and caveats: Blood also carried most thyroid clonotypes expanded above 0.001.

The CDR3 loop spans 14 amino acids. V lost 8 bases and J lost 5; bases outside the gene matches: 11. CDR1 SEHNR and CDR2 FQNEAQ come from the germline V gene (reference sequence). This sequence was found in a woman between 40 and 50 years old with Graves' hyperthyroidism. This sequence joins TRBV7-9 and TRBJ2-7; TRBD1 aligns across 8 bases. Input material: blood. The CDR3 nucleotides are TGTGCCAGCGTCCACAGGGGGATTGGGGACGAGCAGTACTTC. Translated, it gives CASVHRGIGDEQYF.